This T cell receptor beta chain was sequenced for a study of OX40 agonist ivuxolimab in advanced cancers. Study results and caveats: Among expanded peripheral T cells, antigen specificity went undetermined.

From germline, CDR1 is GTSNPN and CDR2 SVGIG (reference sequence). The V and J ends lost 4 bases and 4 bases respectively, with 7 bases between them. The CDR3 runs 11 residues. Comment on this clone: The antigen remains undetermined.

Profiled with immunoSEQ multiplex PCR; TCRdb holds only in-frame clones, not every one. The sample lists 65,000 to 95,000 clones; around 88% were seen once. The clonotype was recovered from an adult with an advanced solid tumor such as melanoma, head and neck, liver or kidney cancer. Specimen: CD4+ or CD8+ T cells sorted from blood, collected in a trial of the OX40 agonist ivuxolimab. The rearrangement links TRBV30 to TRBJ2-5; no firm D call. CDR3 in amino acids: CAWTSGETQYF. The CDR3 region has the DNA TGTGCCTGGACTTCTGGAGAGACCCAGTACTTC.